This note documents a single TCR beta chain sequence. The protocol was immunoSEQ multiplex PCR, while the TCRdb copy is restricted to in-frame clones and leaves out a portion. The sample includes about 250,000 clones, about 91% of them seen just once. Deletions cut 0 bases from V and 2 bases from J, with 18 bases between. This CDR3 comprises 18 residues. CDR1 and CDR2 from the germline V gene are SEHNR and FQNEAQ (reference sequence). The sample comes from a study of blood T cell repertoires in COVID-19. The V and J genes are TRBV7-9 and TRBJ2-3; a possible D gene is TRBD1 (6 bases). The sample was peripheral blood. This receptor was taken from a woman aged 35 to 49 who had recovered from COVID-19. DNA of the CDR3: TGTGCCAGCAGCTTAGCGTTAATGGACAGTGGATTCACAGATACGCAGTATTTT. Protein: CASSLALMDSGFTDTQYF.